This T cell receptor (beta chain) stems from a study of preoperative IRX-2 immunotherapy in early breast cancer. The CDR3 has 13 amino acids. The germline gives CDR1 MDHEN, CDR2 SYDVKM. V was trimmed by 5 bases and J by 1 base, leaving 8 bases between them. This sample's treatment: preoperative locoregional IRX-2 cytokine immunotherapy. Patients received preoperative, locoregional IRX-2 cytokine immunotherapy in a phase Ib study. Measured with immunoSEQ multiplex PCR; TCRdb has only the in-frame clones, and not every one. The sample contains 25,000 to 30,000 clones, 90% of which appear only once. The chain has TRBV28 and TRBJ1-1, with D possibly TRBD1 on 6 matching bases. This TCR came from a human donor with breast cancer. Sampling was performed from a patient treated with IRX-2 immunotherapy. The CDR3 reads CASSTTGNTEAFF. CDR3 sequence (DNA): TGTGCCAGCAGTACGACAGGGAACACTGAAGCTTTCTTT.